The 32 T cell receptor beta chains below were found in one sample sequenced in a study of blood T cell repertoires in COVID-19. The method was immunoSEQ multiplex PCR; TCRdb's version includes in-frame clones alone and lacks a portion of them. The table includes approximately 220,000 clones, more than 65% detected once. Material for sequencing was peripheral blood. These receptors all come from a woman over 75 with acute or convalescent COVID-19.

This clone has a handful of counts. The chain joins TRBV7-3 to TRBJ2-1; the D is unclear. The CDR3 runs 15 residues. The ends were cut back, 2 bases at V and 5 bases at J, with 13 bases in the middle. Germline values: CDR1 SGHTA, CDR2 FQGTGA. CDR3 nucleotide sequence: TGTGCCAGCAGCTTATCCCCACACGCAAACAATGAGCAGTTCTTC. This translates into CASSLSPHANNEQFF.

This clone was counted once. The gene calls are TRBV2 and TRBJ2-3; TRBD2 aligns across 10 bases. V shed 7 bases and J 1 base; nucleotides not matched to a gene: 11. The CDR3 contains 17 residues. CDR1 is SNHLY, CDR2 FYNNEI, per germline. The CDR3 region is CASNLPAGGPGTDTQYF. CDR3 sequence (DNA): TGTGCCAGCAACTTACCAGCGGGGGGGCCCGGCACAGATACGCAGTATTTT.

This clone was observed a handful of times. This chain connects TRBV27 to TRBJ2-7; 11 nucleotides line up with TRBD2. The V gene end was trimmed by 5 bases and the J gene end by 5 bases; junction bases not matched to a gene: 8. This CDR3 comprises 15 residues. CDR1 MNHEY and CDR2 SMNVEV come from the germline V gene (reference sequence). The CDR3 sequence: CASSPETSGKDEQYF. CDR3 nucleotide sequence: TGTGCCAGCAGTCCGGAGACTAGCGGGAAGGACGAGCAGTACTTC.

Details on this clone: A much larger clone lies one base from this, so it may be a read error. J is TRBJ1-4 and V is TRBV5-4; D possibly corresponds to TRBD1 (6 bases). V was clipped by 0 bases and J by 3 bases, with 6 bases between them. The CDR3 spans 14 residues. Germline V lookup: CDR1 SGHNT, CDR2 YYREEE (reference sequence). This CDR3 is CASSLAGANEKLFF. For the CDR3, the DNA is TGTGCCAGCAGCTTGGCAGGGGCTAATGAAAAACTGTTTTTT.

The V and J genes are TRBV28 and TRBJ2-7, with 7 positions matching TRBD2. This CDR3 comprises 14 residues. The V and J ends lost 6 bases and 3 bases, in that order; junction bases with no gene match: 8. CDR1 and CDR2 (germline): MDHEN, SYDVKM. The CDR3 DNA follows: TGTGCCAGCAGACCCGCGGGGGAGATCTACGAGCAGTACTTC. It yields the protein CASRPAGEIYEQYF.

The chain uses TRBV29-1 and TRBJ1-2; 10 nucleotides match TRBD1. The V and J ends lost 7 bases and 3 bases, in that order; junction bases with no gene match: 2. Germline assignment: CDR1 SQVTM and CDR2 ANQGSEA. The CDR3 has 12 amino acids. As DNA, the CDR3 is TGCAGCGCGGGACAGGGGCACTATGGCTACACCTTC. Its protein is CSAGQGHYGYTF.

A single count supports this clone. The rearrangement joins TRBV18 to TRBJ2-6, with no clear D. Between the trimmed V and J ends, which lost 1 base and 0 bases, there was a span of 10 bases. The germline gives CDR1 KGHSH, CDR2 LQKENI. This CDR3 comprises 17 residues. CDR3 sequence: CASSPLSVLSGANVLTF. CDR3 in DNA: TGTGCCAGCTCACCACTATCGGTACTCTCTGGGGCCAACGTCCTGACTTTC.

This chain connects TRBV27 to TRBJ1-6, with D possibly TRBD1 on 6 matching bases. The ends were cut back, 5 bases at V and 13 bases at J, with 15 bases in the middle. Germline V CDR1 and CDR2: MNHEY, SMNVEV (reference sequence). The CDR3 spans 13 residues. The CDR3 DNA follows: TGTGCCAGCAGTACGACAGGAGACGGGCCCCTCCACTTT. It translates to CASSTTGDGPLHF.

The rearrangement uses TRBV12-5 and TRBJ1-1; unclear D gene. The CDR3 is made up of 14 amino acids. Germline-derived CDR1 and CDR2 are LGHNT and FRNRAP. V dropped 0 bases and J dropped 6 bases, with 11 bases sitting between them. CDR3 coding DNA: TGTGCTAGTGGTTTGGTACCCGCCAGTCCTGAAGCTTTCTTT. It specifies CASGLVPASPEAFF.

The V call is TRBV28, the J call TRBJ1-1, with D perhaps TRBD1 (5 bases). The germline V and J ends were trimmed by 8 bases and 5 bases, with 9 bases remaining between them. The CDR3 sequence is 11 residues long. CDR1 and CDR2 from the germline V gene are MDHEN and SYDVKM. The CDR3 DNA reads TGTGCCAGCTACAGGAGAACTGAAGCTTTCTTT. The encoded protein is CASYRRTEAFF.

This CDR3 is CASSRDRGGSPLHF. The CDR3 coding sequence is TGCGCCAGCAGCCGAGACAGGGGAGGCTCACCCCTCCACTTT. The gene calls are TRBV5-1 and TRBJ1-6; 8 bases line up with TRBD1. The V gene end was trimmed by 4 bases and the J gene end by 10 bases; junction bases not matched to a gene: 7. Germline V lookup: CDR1 SGHRS, CDR2 YFSETQ. CDR3 length: 14 amino acids.

The chain carries TRBV27 and TRBJ2-5; a weak D match, TRBD2 (6 bases). With 3 bases removed from V and 5 bases from J, the gap between germline ends came to 13 bases. This CDR3 comprises 14 residues. Germline values: CDR1 MNHEY, CDR2 SMNVEV (reference sequence). The CDR3 reads CASSLGGARETQYF. Written as DNA, the CDR3 is TGTGCCAGCAGTTTGGGGGGAGCGAGGGAGACCCAGTACTTC.

This clone was recorded a few times. This sequence joins TRBV28 and TRBJ1-5; the D gene is possibly TRBD1 (5 bases). V was shortened by 9 bases and J by 3 bases, with 18 bases between the two germline ends. The CDR3 extends over 15 amino acids. CDR1 is MDHEN and CDR2 is SYDVKM in the germline V gene. The CDR3 here is CASALGGTDNQPQHF. CDR3 nucleotide sequence: TGTGCCAGTGCTTTGGGGGGGACTGACAATCAGCCCCAGCATTTT.

The V gene is TRBV6-5, the J gene TRBJ2-2; D is perhaps TRBD1 (7 bases). V was pared by 7 bases and J by 4 bases, with 16 bases between. The germline V gene has CDR1 MNHEY and CDR2 SVGAGI. This CDR3 is 15 amino acids long. In DNA form, the CDR3 reads TGTGCCAGCACCTTGGAGGGGGCGGGCACCGGGGAGCTGTTTTTT. It is translated as CASTLEGAGTGELFF.

With regard to this clone: The junction differs from germline at one of its ends, possibly a read error. This rearrangement joins TRBV4-2 to TRBJ2-3, with 13 nucleotides matching TRBD2. Germline assignment: CDR1 LGHNA and CDR2 YNFKEQ. The CDR3 is 15 residues long. The CDR3 here is CASSQEKGTSGAGVF. CDR3 bases: TGTGCCAGCAGCCAAGAGAAGGGGACTAGCGGGGCAGGAGTTTTT.

This rearrangement joins TRBV5-1 to TRBJ2-5, with TRBD1 as a possible D gene (6 bases). The germline gives CDR1 SGHRS, CDR2 YFSETQ. The CDR3 is made up of 15 amino acids. Trimming removed 4 bases from V and 1 base from J, with 14 bases in between. CDR3 amino acids: CASSPVGDIQETQYF. As DNA, the CDR3 is TGCGCCAGCAGCCCGGTCGGGGACATCCAAGAGACCCAGTACTTC.

The chain couples TRBV5-4 to TRBJ2-3; perhaps TRBD1 as D (5 bases). This CDR3 has 16 amino acids. Per germline, CDR1 SGHNT and CDR2 YYREEE (reference sequence). V lost 3 bases, J lost 0 bases, and 14 bases lay in between. This CDR3 reads CASSSPDRRSTDTQYF. The CDR3 DNA sequence: TGTGCCAGCAGCTCCCCTGACAGACGCAGCACAGATACGCAGTATTTT.

The chain combines TRBV19 with TRBJ1-5, with 12 bases aligning to TRBD1. Looked up from germline, CDR1 is LNHDA and CDR2 is SQIVND (reference sequence). V was clipped by 5 bases and J by 6 bases; unmatched bases: 8. The CDR3 consists of 16 residues. For the CDR3, the DNA is TGTGCCAGTAGTGTAACCGGGACAGGGGGCTCTCAGCCCCAGCATTTT. Its translation is CASSVTGTGGSQPQHF.

The V and J genes are TRBV5-1 and TRBJ2-1, with D perhaps TRBD2 (5 bases). The CDR3 is 13 residues long. The ends were cut back, 4 bases at V and 16 bases at J, with 21 bases in the middle. Germline CDR1 is SGHRS and CDR2 is YFSETQ. In DNA form, the CDR3 reads TGCGCCAGCAGCCCCCTAGTGGGTAGCGACGGCTTCTTC. This gives the protein CASSPLVGSDGFF.

V usage is TRBV6-5 and J usage is TRBJ1-2; maybe TRBD1 (6 bases). This CDR3 spans 14 amino acids. In germline, CDR1 is MNHEY, CDR2 SVGAGI. Trimming took off 6 bases at V and 1 base at J, with 12 bases between the two ends. The chain's CDR3 is CASRGGALNYGYTF. Here the CDR3 DNA reads TGTGCCAGCAGGGGGGGGGCACTTAACTATGGCTACACCTTC.

This clone was counted once. The rearrangement joins TRBV6-6 to TRBJ2-5; 7 bases are shared with TRBD1. CDR1 is MNHNY and CDR2 is SVGAGI in the germline V gene (reference sequence). The CDR3 contains 15 residues. The V and J ends lost 10 bases and 5 bases, in that order; junction bases with no gene match: 16. CDR3 protein: CATLYQGGTGETQYF. The CDR3 DNA sequence: TGTGCCACCCTTTACCAAGGGGGCACAGGGGAGACCCAGTACTTC.

The chain links TRBV7-9 to TRBJ1-1; 7 bases map to TRBD1. The CDR3 extends over 15 amino acids. In germline, CDR1 is SEHNR, CDR2 FQNEAQ (reference sequence). Germline trimming cut 5 bases from V and 1 base from J; bases unmatched to any gene: 7. The CDR3 nucleotides are TGTGCCAGCAGCAACAGACAGGGCGGGAACACTGAAGCTTTCTTT. Its protein product is CASSNRQGGNTEAFF.

The chain is built from TRBV5-1 and TRBJ2-3, with 13 bases matching TRBD2. The germline CDR1 and CDR2 sequences are SGHRS and YFSETQ. The CDR3 loop spans 14 amino acids. After removal of 4 bases from V and 5 bases from J, the junction contained 1 base not matched to a gene. CDR3 DNA: TGCGCCAGCAGCCGGACTAGCGGGAGAGATACGCAGTATTTT. Its protein product is CASSRTSGRDTQYF.

The rearrangement uses TRBV19 and TRBJ1-1; D is ambiguous. V was shortened by 2 bases and J by 3 bases, with 13 bases between the two germline ends. CDR1 is LNHDA and CDR2 is SQIVND in the germline V gene (reference sequence). This CDR3 has 15 amino acids. The DNA for the CDR3 is TGTGCCAGTAGTATAATGCCTTGGAGGGACACTGAAGCTTTCTTT. The encoded protein is CASSIMPWRDTEAFF.

This chain links TRBV5-6 with TRBJ2-7; 8 nucleotides line up with TRBD1. In germline, CDR1 is SGHDT, CDR2 YYEEEE. The CDR3 spans 16 residues. With 4 bases clipped from V and 2 bases from J, the junction kept 11 bases outside the gene matches. The CDR3 spells CASSLAPGQATYEQYF. Written as DNA, the CDR3 is TGTGCCAGCAGCCTAGCTCCGGGACAGGCCACCTACGAGCAGTACTTC. The whole variable domain, filled in from reference TRBV5-6 and TRBJ2-7, reads DAGVTQSPTHLIKTRGQQVTLRCSPKSGHDTVSWYQQALGQGPQFIFQYYEEEERQRGNFPDRFSGHQFPNYSSELNVNALLLGDSALYLCASSLAPGQATYEQYFGPGTRLTVT.

This clone was detected only once. A junction end diverges from the germline sequence, so it may reflect a read error. The rearrangement uses TRBV25-1 and TRBJ1-1; D remains ambiguous. In germline, CDR1 is MGHDK, CDR2 SYGVNS. The CDR3 extends over 13 amino acids. This chain's CDR3 is CASSFWTDTEAFF. The CDR3 DNA is TGTGCCAGCAGTTTTTGGACTGACACAGAAGCTTTCTTT.

The chain employs TRBV19 and TRBJ2-2; 8 bases match TRBD2. Per the germline V gene, CDR1 is LNHDA and CDR2 is SQIVND (reference sequence). The CDR3 totals 15 residues. The ends lost 3 bases at V and 1 base at J; junction bases unmatched: 1. The CDR3 DNA reads TGTGCCAGTAGTATGCTAGCGGGGAACACCGGGGAGCTGTTTTTT. The encoded protein is CASSMLAGNTGELFF. Together with reference TRBV19 and TRBJ2-2, the CDR3 gives the full variable domain: DGGITQSPKYLFRKEGQNVTLSCEQNLNHDAMYWYRQDPGQGLRLIYYSQIVNDFQKGDIAEGYSVSREKKESFPLTVTSAQKNPTAFYLCASSMLAGNTGELFFGEGSRLTVL.

This chain joins TRBV5-1 and TRBJ2-2; TRBD2 might be the D (6 bases). CDR1 and CDR2 (germline): SGHRS, YFSETQ. This CDR3 has 15 residues. V was cut by 0 bases and J by 9 bases, with 15 bases left in between. The CDR3 loop is CASSLASSADRELFF. The CDR3 nucleotides read TGCGCCAGCAGCTTGGCCTCTAGCGCGGACCGGGAGCTGTTTTTT.

This clone was seen only a few times. The chain uses TRBV5-5 and TRBJ1-1; tentative D call: TRBD1 (5 bases). This CDR3 has 14 residues. CDR1 is SGHKS, CDR2 YYEKEE, per germline (reference sequence). V lost 5 bases and J lost 0, with 11 bases in between. Here the CDR3 DNA reads TGTGCCAGCAGGAAGGGGCTTATGAACACTGAAGCTTTCTTT. Amino acids: CASRKGLMNTEAFF.

This clone appeared once. The chain combines TRBV9 with TRBJ1-1, with 9 nucleotides matching TRBD1. This CDR3 has 17 residues. Germline values: CDR1 SGDLS, CDR2 YYNGEE. The J segment lost 3 bases and the V segment lost 3 bases, leaving 12 bases of the junction unmatched. The CDR3 nucleotides are TGTGCCAGCAGCGCGAGCCGGGACAGGGTTGAGGACACTGAAGCTTTCTTT. Its protein product is CASSASRDRVEDTEAFF.

The genes are TRBV11-2 and TRBJ2-3, with 11 nucleotides matching TRBD2. Germline V gene data show CDR1 as SGHAT and CDR2 as FQNNGV. After removal of 5 bases from V and 0 bases from J, the junction contained 4 bases not matched to a gene. The length of the CDR3 is 16 residues. CDR3 in amino acids: CASSARTSGSTDTQYF. The CDR3 bases are TGTGCCAGCAGCGCCCGGACTAGCGGGAGCACAGATACGCAGTATTTT.

The J gene is TRBJ2-2, the V gene TRBV5-1; 10 nucleotides align to TRBD2. J gave up 1 base and V 2 bases, and 8 bases lay outside the gene matches. From germline, CDR1 is SGHRS and CDR2 YFSETQ. CDR3 size: 18 residues. The CDR3: CASSFMVAGGGNTGELFF. The CDR3 DNA sequence: TGCGCCAGCAGCTTTATGGTAGCGGGAGGCGGGAACACCGGGGAGCTGTTTTTT. Together with reference TRBV5-1 and TRBJ2-2, the CDR3 gives the full variable domain: KAGVTQTPRYLIKTRGQQVTLSCSPISGHRSVSWYQQTPGQGLQFLFEYFSETQRNKGNFPGRFSGRQFSNSRSEMNVSTLELGDSALYLCASSFMVAGGGNTGELFFGEGSRLTVL.